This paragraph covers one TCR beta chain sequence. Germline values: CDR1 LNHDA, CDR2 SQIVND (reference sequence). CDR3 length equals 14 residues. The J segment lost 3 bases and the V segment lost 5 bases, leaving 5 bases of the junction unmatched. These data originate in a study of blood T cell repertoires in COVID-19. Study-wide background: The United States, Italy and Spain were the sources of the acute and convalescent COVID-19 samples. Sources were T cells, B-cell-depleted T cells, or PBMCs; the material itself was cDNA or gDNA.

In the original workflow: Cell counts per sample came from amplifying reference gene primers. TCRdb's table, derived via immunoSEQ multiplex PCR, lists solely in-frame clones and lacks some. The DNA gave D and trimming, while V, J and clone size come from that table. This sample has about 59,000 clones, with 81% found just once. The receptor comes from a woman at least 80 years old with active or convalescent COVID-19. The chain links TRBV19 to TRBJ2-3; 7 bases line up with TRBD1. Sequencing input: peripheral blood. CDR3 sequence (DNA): TGTGCCAGTAGTGCATCCAGGGGGACAGATACGCAGTATTTT. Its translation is CASSASRGTDTQYF.